This record covers a single T cell receptor (beta chain). The target antigen is unknown. Trimming took 2 bases from V and 7 from J, leaving 12 bases between them. The CDR3 totals 14 residues. Germline assignment: CDR1 SGHTA and CDR2 FQGTGA. The time point here: newly diagnosed GD, antithyroid drugs for less than 3 months. Making the TCR library involved RNA that had been extracted from PBMCs. The data were taken from a study of regulatory T cells in long-lasting Graves disease. General study points: Rather than thyroid tissue, only peripheral blood underwent study.

Relying on iRepertoire HTBI primers and Arm-PCR of CDR3 regions, the team built TCR beta libraries. TCRdb re-derived calls from the multiplex PCR reads in MiXCR, one entry per CDR3 protein. The table records fewer than 550,000 distinct CDR3 sequences, around 17% of them present only once. The same specimen was also included in a second study, on T cells in Graves' hyperthyroidism and ophthalmopathy. From that study: HTBI primers drove first-round RT-PCR of the TCR CDR3.

The chain is built from TRBV7-3 and TRBJ2-1; either TRBD1 or TRBD2 may fit D (5 bases each). The sample was peripheral blood mononuclear cells (PBMCs), taken at new diagnosis, from a patient treated with antithyroid drugs. The source of this sequence is a woman aged 18-30 years with Graves disease. CDR3 DNA sequence: TGTGCCAGCAGCTTAGGGACCACGAATAATGAGCAGTTCTTC. Translated: CASSLGTTNNEQFF. The full variable domain, with the rest looked up from reference TRBV7-3 and TRBJ2-1, is GAGVSQTPSNKVTEKGKYVELRCDPISGHTALYWYRQSLGQGPEFLIYFQGTGAADDSGLPNDRFFAVRPEGSVSTLKIQRTERGDSAVYLCASSLGTTNNEQFFGPGTRLTVL.